This T cell receptor beta chain was captured in a study of OX40 agonist ivuxolimab in advanced cancers. V was clipped by 1 base and J by 0 bases, with 7 bases between them. The CDR3 has 16 amino acids. The germline V gene has CDR1 SEHNR and CDR2 FQNEAQ (reference sequence). As for this clone: Its target is not known.

Sequencing used immunoSEQ multiplex PCR; TCRdb keeps in-frame clones, though not all of them. The sample consists of some 19,000 clones, less than 90% of them appearing once. Study-level points and caveats: Expanded clones tended on average to be more numerous among CD8+ T cells than CD4+.

Patients were ruled out by autoimmune disease history or systemic immunosuppression. J is TRBJ2-6 and V is TRBV7-9; D ambiguous. The receptor was derived from an adult with an advanced solid tumor such as melanoma, head and neck, liver or kidney cancer. This material consisted of CD4+ or CD8+ T cells sorted from blood, taken in a trial of the OX40 agonist ivuxolimab. The CDR3 sequence: CASSLVDDSGANVLTF. The CDR3 DNA sequence: TGTGCCAGCAGCTTAGTGGACGACTCTGGGGCCAACGTCCTGACTTTC. The full variable domain, in which reference TRBV7-9 and TRBJ2-6 provide the parts outside the CDR3, is DTGVSQNPRHKITKRGQNVTFRCDPISEHNRLYWYRQTLGQGPEFLTYFQNEAQLEKSRLLSDRFSAERPKGSFSTLEIQRTEQGDSAMYLCASSLVDDSGANVLTFGAGSRLTVL.